This passage covers 15 T cell receptor beta chains from one sample sequenced in a study of control samples from healthy donors and cancer patients. Sequencing used immunoSEQ multiplex PCR; TCRdb keeps in-frame clones, though not all of them. Among 200,000 to 250,000 clones, roughly 94% were seen once, and the ten largest hold approximately 1.6%. Sequencing was carried out using blood. The receptors were gathered from a man in his fifties or sixties in good health.

The rearrangement joins TRBV19 to TRBJ2-2, with D possibly TRBD1 on 5 matching bases. The CDR3 is 14 residues long. Trimming pared 7 bases from V and 0 bases from J, leaving 9 bases between. Per germline, CDR1 LNHDA and CDR2 SQIVND (reference sequence). The CDR3, as DNA: TGTGCCAGTAAAAGGACACCGAACACCGGGGAGCTGTTTTTT. This gives the protein CASKRTPNTGELFF.

Comments on this clone: Other nucleotide sequences in the sample specify the same CDR3. This chain connects TRBV18 to TRBJ1-2; D gene ambiguous. The germline V gene encodes CDR1 KGHSH and CDR2 LQKENI. The CDR3 extends over 13 amino acids. The ends were cut back, 2 bases at V and 2 bases at J, with 6 bases in the middle. The CDR3 loop reads CASSPSGNYGYTF. The CDR3 coding sequence is TGTGCCAGCTCACCATCCGGGAACTATGGCTACACCTTC.

The genes are TRBV15 and TRBJ2-7; 8 nucleotides align to TRBD2. Trimming at V came to 2 bases and at J to 4 bases, leaving 7 bases not matched to a gene. Germline CDR1 and CDR2: LNHNV and YYDKDF (reference sequence). CDR3 length equals 15 residues. The chain's CDR3 is CATSRSGGTRYEQYF. The CDR3 bases are TGTGCCACCAGCAGATCCGGGGGGACTAGGTACGAGCAGTACTTC. Filled out from reference TRBV15 and TRBJ2-7, the complete variable domain reads DAMVIQNPRYQVTQFGKPVTLSCSQTLNHNVMYWYQQKSSQAPKLLFHYYDKDFNNEADTPDNFQSRRPNTSFCFLDIRSPGLGDTAMYLCATSRSGGTRYEQYFGPGTRLTVT.

Written as DNA, the CDR3 is TGTGCCAGCAGTTTGCCCCGGAGGGAGACCCAGTACTTC. Translation gives CASSLPRRETQYF. The rearrangement joins TRBV28 to TRBJ2-5; possibly TRBD2 for D (5 bases). Looked up from germline, CDR1 is MDHEN and CDR2 is SYDVKM. Between the trimmed V and J ends, which lost 3 bases and 5 bases, there was a span of 10 bases. This CDR3 is built from 13 residues.

The chain couples TRBV27 to TRBJ2-7, with TRBD1 as a possible D gene (5 bases). Per germline, CDR1 MNHEY and CDR2 SMNVEV (reference sequence). The CDR3 is made up of 14 amino acids. The V and J ends lost 6 bases and 6 bases respectively, with 18 bases between them. The CDR3 nucleotides are TGTGCCAGCAGCCTCACAGGTACATATGGCGAGCAGTACTTC. Amino acid sequence: CASSLTGTYGEQYF.

The chain recombines TRBV6-5 with TRBJ2-5, with a weak D call TRBD2 (5 bases). Trimming cost V 6 bases and J 4 bases, with 18 bases left between them. CDR1 MNHEY and CDR2 SVGAGI come from the germline V gene. This CDR3 comprises 15 residues. The CDR3 loop is CASRTKYTTIETQYF. The CDR3 DNA reads as TGTGCCAGCAGGACTAAATATACCACAATAGAGACCCAGTACTTC.

The chain uses TRBV5-6 and TRBJ2-3; D is possibly TRBD1 (6 bases). The CDR3 is 16 residues long. V gave up 1 base and J gave up 4 bases, with 16 bases separating them. Germline V gene sequence: CDR1 SGHDT, CDR2 YYEEEE. CDR3 loop: CASSLYDRLTSDTQYF. The CDR3 DNA reads as TGTGCCAGCAGCTTGTACGACAGGCTTACCTCAGATACGCAGTATTTT.

The V and J genes are TRBV2 and TRBJ1-6; D is undetermined. The CDR3 is 14 residues long. The ends were cut back, 1 base at V and 10 bases at J, with 11 bases in the middle. Looked up from germline, CDR1 is SNHLY and CDR2 is FYNNEI. CDR3 in DNA: TGTGCCAGCAGTGAAGGGGGTTATGGATCACCCCTCCACTTT. Translated, it gives CASSEGGYGSPLHF.

The chain recombines TRBV6-2 or TRBV6-3 with TRBJ2-5; 14 bases are shared with TRBD2. Germline V gene lookup returns CDR1 MNHEY and CDR2 SVGEGT. The CDR3 covers 19 residues. V was pared by 6 bases and J by 4 bases, with 16 bases of the junction left unmatched. CDR3 sequence (DNA): TGTGCCAGCAGCTCCCGACTAGCGGGGGGGCCTGGTAGCTCAGAGACCCAGTACTTC. Its translation is CASSSRLAGGPGSSETQYF.

The gene calls are TRBV10-3 and TRBJ2-7, with D possibly matching TRBD2 (5 bases). Trimming left V 0 bases short and J 6 bases short, with 24 bases between. Per germline, CDR1 ENHRY and CDR2 SYGVKD. This CDR3 has 18 amino acids. The CDR3 region has the DNA TGTGCCATCAGTGAGTCGGATGGAGGACTTTACTCATCGGGCGAGCAGTACGTC. Translating it yields CAISESDGGLYSSGEQYV.

V and J are TRBV18 and TRBJ2-1; 12 bases are shared with TRBD2. CDR3 length: 15 amino acids. The V gene end was trimmed by 6 bases and the J gene end by 8 bases; junction bases not matched to a gene: 8. Per the germline V gene, CDR1 is KGHSH and CDR2 is LQKENI. CDR3 residues: CASSRLAGGTDEQFF. For the CDR3, the DNA is TGTGCCAGCTCCCGCCTAGCGGGGGGGACAGATGAGCAGTTCTTC.

The V gene is TRBV9, the J gene TRBJ2-2; D is unclear. This CDR3 spans 15 amino acids. V lost 0 bases to trimming and J lost 4 bases, with 10 bases between them. Germline V gene sequence: CDR1 SGDLS, CDR2 YYNGEE. The CDR3 coding sequence is TGTGCCAGCAGCGTAGGTAGGGTGGGCACCGGGGAGCTGTTTTTT. The encoded protein is CASSVGRVGTGELFF.

This CDR3 reads CASSVAQATEAFF. The CDR3 bases are TGTGCCAGCAGCGTAGCCCAGGCTACTGAAGCTTTCTTT. This chain connects TRBV9 to TRBJ1-1; no clear D gene. This CDR3 has 13 residues. Germline lookup yields CDR1 SGDLS and CDR2 YYNGEE. V gave up 0 bases and J gave up 5 bases, with 8 bases separating them.

DNA of the CDR3: TGTGCCACCAGCAGAGATCTCGGAGCCCAAGAGACCCAGTACTTC. Translating it yields CATSRDLGAQETQYF. The rearrangement joins TRBV15 to TRBJ2-5, with D hard to call. The CDR3 totals 15 residues. Germline CDR1 LNHNV, CDR2 YYDKDF (reference sequence). With 0 bases removed from V and 1 base from J, the gap between germline ends came to 9 bases.

This chain links TRBV6-5 with TRBJ1-2; weak D call: TRBD1 (5 bases). The CDR3 has 15 amino acids. The germline V and J ends were trimmed by 6 bases and 3 bases, with 17 bases remaining between them. CDR1 MNHEY and CDR2 SVGAGI come from the germline V gene. The CDR3 reads CASSRGAGGDYGYTF. In DNA form, the CDR3 reads TGTGCCAGCAGCCGCGGGGCAGGCGGGGACTATGGCTACACCTTC.